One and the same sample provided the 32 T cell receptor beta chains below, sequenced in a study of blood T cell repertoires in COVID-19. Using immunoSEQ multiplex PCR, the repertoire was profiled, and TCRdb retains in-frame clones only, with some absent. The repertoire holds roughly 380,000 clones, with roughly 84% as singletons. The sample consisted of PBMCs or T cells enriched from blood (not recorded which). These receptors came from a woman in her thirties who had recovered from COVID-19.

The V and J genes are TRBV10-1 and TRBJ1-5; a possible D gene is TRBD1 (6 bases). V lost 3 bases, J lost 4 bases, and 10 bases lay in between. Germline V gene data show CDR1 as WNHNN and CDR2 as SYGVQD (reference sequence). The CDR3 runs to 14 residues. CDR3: CASSESTGNQPQHF. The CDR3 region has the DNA TGCGCCAGCAGTGAATCTACAGGGAATCAGCCCCAGCATTTT.

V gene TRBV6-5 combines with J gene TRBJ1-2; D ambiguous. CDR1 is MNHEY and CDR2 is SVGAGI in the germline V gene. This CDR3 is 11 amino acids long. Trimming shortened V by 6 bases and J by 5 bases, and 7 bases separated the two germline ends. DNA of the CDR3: TGTGCCAGCAGGACGGGTTATGGCTACACCTTC. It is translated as CASRTGYGYTF.

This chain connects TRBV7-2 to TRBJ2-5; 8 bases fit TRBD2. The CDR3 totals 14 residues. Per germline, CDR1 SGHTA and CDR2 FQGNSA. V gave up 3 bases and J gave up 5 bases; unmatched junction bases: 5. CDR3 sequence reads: CASSFGSSGETQYF. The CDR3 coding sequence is TGTGCCAGCAGCTTCGGGTCTAGCGGGGAGACCCAGTACTTC.

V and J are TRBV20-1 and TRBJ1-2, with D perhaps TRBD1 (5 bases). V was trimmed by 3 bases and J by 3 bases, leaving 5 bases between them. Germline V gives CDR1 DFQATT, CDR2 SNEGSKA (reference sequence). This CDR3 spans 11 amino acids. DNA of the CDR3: TGCAGTGCTAGCAGGGACTATGGCTACACCTTC. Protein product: CSASRDYGYTF.

This chain's CDR3 is CASSRSLMGDTQYF. CDR3 in DNA: TGTGCCAGCTCACGGAGCCTTATGGGAGATACGCAGTATTTT. The V gene is TRBV18, the J gene TRBJ2-3; D unclear. The CDR3 sequence is 14 residues long. The germline V gene has CDR1 KGHSH and CDR2 LQKENI. Trimming took 4 bases from V and 5 from J, leaving 13 bases between them.

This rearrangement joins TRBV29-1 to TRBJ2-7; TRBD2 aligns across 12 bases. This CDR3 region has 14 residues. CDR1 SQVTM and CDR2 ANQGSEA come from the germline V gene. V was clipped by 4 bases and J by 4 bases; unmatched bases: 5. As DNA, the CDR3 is TGCAGCGTTGCGACTAGCGGGAGAGGGTACGAGCAGTACTTC. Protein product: CSVATSGRGYEQYF.

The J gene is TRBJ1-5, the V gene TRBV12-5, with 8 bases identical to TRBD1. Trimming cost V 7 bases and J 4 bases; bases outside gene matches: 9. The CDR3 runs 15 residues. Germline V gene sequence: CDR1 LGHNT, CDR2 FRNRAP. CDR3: CASALWDRTNQPQHF. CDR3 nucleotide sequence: TGTGCTAGTGCTCTGTGGGACAGGACAAATCAGCCCCAGCATTTT.

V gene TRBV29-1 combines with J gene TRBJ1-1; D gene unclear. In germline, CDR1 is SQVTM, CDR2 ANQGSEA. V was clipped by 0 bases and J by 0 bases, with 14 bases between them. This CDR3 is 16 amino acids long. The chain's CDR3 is CSVEDGREYMNTEAFF. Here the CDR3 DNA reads TGCAGCGTTGAAGATGGGAGGGAGTACATGAACACTGAAGCTTTCTTT. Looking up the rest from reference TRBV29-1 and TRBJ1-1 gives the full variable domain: SAVISQKPSRDICQRGTSLTIQCQVDSQVTMMFWYRQQPGQSLTLIATANQGSEATYESGFVIDKFPISRPNLTFSTLTVSNMSPEDSSIYLCSVEDGREYMNTEAFFGQGTRLTVV.

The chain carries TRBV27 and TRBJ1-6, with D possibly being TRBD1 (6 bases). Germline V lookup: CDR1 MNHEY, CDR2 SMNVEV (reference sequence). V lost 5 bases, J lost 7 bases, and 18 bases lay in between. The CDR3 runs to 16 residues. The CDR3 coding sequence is TGTGCCAGCAGTCCTAGGACTCCCAGGGGAAATTCACCCCTCCACTTT. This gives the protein CASSPRTPRGNSPLHF.

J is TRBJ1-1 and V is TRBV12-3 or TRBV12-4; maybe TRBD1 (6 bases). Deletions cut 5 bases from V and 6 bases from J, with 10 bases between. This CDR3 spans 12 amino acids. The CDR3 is CASSPGEPEAFF. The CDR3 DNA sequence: TGTGCCAGCAGTCCAGGGGAGCCTGAAGCTTTCTTT.

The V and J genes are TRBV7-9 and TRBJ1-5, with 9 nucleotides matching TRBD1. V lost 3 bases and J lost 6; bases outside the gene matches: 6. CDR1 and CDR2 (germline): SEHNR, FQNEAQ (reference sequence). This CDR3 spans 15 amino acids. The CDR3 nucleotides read TGTGCCAGCAGCTTGACACAGGGGGCGGGTCAGCCCCAGCATTTT. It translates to CASSLTQGAGQPQHF.

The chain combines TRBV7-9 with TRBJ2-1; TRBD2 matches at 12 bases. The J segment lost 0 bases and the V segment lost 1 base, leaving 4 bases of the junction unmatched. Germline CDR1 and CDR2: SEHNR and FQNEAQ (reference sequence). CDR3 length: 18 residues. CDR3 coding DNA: TGTGCCAGCAGCTTAGGGACTAGCGGGACCAGCTCCTACAATGAGCAGTTCTTC. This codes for CASSLGTSGTSSYNEQFF.

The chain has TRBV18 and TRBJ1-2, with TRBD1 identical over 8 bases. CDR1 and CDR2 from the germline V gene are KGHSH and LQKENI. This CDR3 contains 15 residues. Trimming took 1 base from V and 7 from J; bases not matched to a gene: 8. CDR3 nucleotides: TGTGCCAGCTCACCACGGGACGGGACAGGAGGTGGCTACACCTTC. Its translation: CASSPRDGTGGGYTF.

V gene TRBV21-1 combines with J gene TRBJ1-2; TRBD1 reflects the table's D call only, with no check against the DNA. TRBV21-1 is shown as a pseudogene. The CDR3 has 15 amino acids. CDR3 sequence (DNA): TGTGCCAGCAGCAAAGCGCCGGGACAGAACTATGGCTACACCTTC. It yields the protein CASSKAPGQNYGYTF.

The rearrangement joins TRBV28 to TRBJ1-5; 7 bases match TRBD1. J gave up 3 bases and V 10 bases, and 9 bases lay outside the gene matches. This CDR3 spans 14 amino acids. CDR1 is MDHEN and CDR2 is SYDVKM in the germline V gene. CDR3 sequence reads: CATLKDRDNQPQHF. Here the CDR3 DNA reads TGTGCCACCCTAAAAGACAGGGACAATCAGCCCCAGCATTTT.

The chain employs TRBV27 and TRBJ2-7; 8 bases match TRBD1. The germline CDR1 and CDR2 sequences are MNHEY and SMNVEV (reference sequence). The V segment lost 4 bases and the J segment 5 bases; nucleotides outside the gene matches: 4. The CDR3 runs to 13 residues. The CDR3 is CASSSGGNDEQYF. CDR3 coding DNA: TGTGCCAGCAGTTCAGGGGGCAACGACGAGCAGTACTTC.

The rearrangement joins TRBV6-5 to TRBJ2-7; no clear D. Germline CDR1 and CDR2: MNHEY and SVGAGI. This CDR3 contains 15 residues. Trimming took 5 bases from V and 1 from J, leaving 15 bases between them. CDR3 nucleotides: TGTGCCAGCAGTCCCTCCGGCGGCTGGTCCTACGAGCAGTACTTC. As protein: CASSPSGGWSYEQYF.

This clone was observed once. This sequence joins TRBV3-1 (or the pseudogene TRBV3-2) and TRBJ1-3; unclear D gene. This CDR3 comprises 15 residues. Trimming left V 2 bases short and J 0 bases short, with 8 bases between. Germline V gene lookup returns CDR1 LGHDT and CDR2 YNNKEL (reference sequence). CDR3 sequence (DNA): TGTGCCAGCAGCCAACGGGTCAACTCTGGAAACACCATATATTTT. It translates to CASSQRVNSGNTIYF.

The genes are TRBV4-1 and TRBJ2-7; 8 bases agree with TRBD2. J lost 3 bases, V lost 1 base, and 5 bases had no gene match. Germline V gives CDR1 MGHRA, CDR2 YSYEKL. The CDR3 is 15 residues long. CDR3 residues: CASSQVSSGGYEQYF. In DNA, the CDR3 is TGCGCCAGCAGCCAAGTATCCAGCGGGGGCTACGAGCAGTACTTC.

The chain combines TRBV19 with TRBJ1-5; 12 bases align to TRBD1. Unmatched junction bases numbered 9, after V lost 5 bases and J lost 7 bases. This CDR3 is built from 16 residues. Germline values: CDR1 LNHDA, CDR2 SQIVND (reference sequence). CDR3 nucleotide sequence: TGTGCCAGTAGTCCCCAGGGACAGGGGGCGAGACAGCCCCAGCATTTT. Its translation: CASSPQGQGARQPQHF.

The CDR3 region has the DNA TGTGCCAGCAGGAAGGGGTCGGGGGTATCCTACGAGCAGTACTTC. Its protein is CASRKGSGVSYEQYF. This sequence joins TRBV2 and TRBJ2-7; D perhaps matches TRBD2 (6 bases). The germline V and J ends were trimmed by 6 bases and 1 base, with 16 bases remaining between them. From germline, CDR1 is SNHLY and CDR2 FYNNEI. This CDR3 is 15 amino acids long.

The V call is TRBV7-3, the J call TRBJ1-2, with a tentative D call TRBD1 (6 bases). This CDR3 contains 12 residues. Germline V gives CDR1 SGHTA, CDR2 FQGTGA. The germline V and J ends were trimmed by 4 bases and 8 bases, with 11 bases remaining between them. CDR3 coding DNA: TGTGCCAGCAGCTCCACAGGGTACGGCTACACCTTC. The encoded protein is CASSSTGYGYTF.

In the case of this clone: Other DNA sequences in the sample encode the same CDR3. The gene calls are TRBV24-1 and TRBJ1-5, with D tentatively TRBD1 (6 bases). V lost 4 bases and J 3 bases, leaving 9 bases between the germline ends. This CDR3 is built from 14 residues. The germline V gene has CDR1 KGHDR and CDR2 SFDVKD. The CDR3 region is CATSEGGFNQPQHF. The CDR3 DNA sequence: TGTGCCACCAGTGAAGGGGGTTTCAATCAGCCCCAGCATTTT.

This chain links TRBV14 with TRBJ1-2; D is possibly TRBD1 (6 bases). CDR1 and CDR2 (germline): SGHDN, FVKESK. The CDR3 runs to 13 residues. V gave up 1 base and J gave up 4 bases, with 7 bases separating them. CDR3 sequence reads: CASSQGTAYGYTF. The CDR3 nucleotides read TGTGCCAGCAGCCAAGGGACAGCCTATGGCTACACCTTC.

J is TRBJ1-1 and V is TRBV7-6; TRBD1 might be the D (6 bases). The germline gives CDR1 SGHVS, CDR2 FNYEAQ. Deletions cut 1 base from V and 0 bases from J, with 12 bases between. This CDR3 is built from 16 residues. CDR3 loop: CASSLGRGAMNTEAFF. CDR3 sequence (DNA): TGTGCCAGCAGCTTAGGGCGGGGGGCCATGAACACTGAAGCTTTCTTT.

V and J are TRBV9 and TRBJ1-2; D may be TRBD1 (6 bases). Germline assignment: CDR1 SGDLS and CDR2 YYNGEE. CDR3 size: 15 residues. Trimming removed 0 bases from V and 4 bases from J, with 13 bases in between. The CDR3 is CASSVGTEASYGYTF. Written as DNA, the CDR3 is TGTGCCAGCAGCGTAGGGACAGAGGCGTCCTATGGCTACACCTTC.

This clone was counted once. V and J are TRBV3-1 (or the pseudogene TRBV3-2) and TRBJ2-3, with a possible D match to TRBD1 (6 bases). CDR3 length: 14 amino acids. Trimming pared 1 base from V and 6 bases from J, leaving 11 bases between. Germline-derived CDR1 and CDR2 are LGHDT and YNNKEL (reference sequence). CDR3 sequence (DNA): TGTGCCAGCAGCCAAGGGCAGGGGTGGGATACGCAGTATTTT. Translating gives CASSQGQGWDTQYF.

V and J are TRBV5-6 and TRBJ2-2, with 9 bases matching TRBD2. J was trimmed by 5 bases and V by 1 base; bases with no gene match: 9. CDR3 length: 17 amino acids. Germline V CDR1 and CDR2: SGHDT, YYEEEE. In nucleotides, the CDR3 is TGTGCCAGCAGCTTGTATAGCGGGAGAGCTCGGACCGGGGAGCTGTTTTTT. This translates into CASSLYSGRARTGELFF.

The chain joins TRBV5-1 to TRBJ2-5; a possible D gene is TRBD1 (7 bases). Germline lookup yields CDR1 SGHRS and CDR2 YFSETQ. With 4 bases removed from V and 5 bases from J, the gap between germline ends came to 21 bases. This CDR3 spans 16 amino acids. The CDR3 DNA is TGCGCCAGCAGCCTTACGAGGTCAGGGGGGTGGGAGACCCAGTACTTC. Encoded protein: CASSLTRSGGWETQYF.

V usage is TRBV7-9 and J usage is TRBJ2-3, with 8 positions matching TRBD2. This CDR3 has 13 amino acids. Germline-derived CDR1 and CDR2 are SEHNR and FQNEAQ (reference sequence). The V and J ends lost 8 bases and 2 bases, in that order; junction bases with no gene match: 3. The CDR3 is CASRGGPTDTQYF. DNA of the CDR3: TGTGCCAGCCGGGGGGGCCCCACAGATACGCAGTATTTT.

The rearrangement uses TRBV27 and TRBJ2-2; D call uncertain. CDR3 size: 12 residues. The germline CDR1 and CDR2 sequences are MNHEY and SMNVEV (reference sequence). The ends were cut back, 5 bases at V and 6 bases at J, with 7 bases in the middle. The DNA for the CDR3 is TGTGCCAGCAGTGCGATAGCCGGGGAGCTGTTTTTT. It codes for CASSAIAGELFF.

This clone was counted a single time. Written as DNA, the CDR3 is TGTGCCAGCAGCTCTACTCGGTCGGGGAATGAGCAGTTCTTC. This sequence encodes CASSSTRSGNEQFF. The J gene is TRBJ2-1, the V gene TRBV11-2; weak D call: TRBD2 (5 bases). CDR3 length equals 14 residues. Trimming pared 4 bases from V and 7 bases from J, leaving 14 bases between. The germline CDR1 and CDR2 sequences are SGHAT and FQNNGV.